Below, one TCR beta chain is given with its context. Its antigen is not known. The germline V and J ends were trimmed by 2 bases and 10 bases, with 25 bases remaining between them. CDR3 length: 17 amino acids. Germline V gene sequence: CDR1 SGHRS, CDR2 YFSETQ. RNA transcripts yielded amplified TCR beta CDR3 regions. With the HTBI primer set, the TCR CDR3 went through a first round of RT-PCR. Via MiXCR, TCRdb re-called the multiplex PCR reads, giving one row per CDR3 protein. Of nearly 600,000 distinct CDR3 sequences detected, over 11% appear once; the ten largest clones hold 5.8%. The sample comes from a study of T cells in Graves' hyperthyroidism and ophthalmopathy. Study-wide context: Peripheral blood draws took place at initial diagnosis, ahead of any treatment. Study outcomes and limitations: Blood also contained most expanded thyroid clonotypes above 0.001.

The receptor's source is a woman in her 30s with Graves' hyperthyroidism that later progressed to Graves' ophthalmopathy. V usage is TRBV5-1 and J usage is TRBJ1-5; TRBD1 is a possible D gene (5 bases). Sequenced input: blood. The CDR3 DNA follows: TGCGCCAGCAGCTTCTTCCCGATTGGGGAGGGGAAGGGACCCCAGCATTTT. This encodes CASSFFPIGEGKGPQHF.